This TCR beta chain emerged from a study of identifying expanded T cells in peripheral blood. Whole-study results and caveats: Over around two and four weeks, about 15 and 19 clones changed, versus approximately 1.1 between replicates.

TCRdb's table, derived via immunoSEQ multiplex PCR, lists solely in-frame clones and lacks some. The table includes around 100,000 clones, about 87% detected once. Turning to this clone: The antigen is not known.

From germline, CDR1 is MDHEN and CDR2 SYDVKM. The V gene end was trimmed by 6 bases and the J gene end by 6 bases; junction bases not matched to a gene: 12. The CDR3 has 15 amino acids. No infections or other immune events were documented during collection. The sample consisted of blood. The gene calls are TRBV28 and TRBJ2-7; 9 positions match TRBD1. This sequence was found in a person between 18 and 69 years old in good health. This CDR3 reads CASSPMGGQGREQYF. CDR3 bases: TGTGCCAGCAGCCCGATGGGGGGACAGGGACGCGAGCAGTACTTC.